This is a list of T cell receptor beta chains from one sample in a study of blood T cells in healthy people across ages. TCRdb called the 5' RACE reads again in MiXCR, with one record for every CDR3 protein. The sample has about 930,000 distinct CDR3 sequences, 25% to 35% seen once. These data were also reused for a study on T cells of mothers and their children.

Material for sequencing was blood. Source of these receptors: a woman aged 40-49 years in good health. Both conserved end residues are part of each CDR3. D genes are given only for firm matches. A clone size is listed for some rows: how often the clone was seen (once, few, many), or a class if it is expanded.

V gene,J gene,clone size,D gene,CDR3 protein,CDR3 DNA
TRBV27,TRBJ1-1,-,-,CASSLSGGTTEAFF,TGTGCCAGCAGTTTATCCGGAGGGACCACTGAAGCTTTCTTT
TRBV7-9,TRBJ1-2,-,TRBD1,CASSFRDRVPYGYTF,TGTGCCAGCAGCTTCAGGGACAGGGTACCCTATGGCTACACCTTC
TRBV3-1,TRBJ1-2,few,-,CASSQAVGREAGYTF,TGTGCCAGCAGCCAAGCGGTGGGAAGGGAGGCTGGCTACACCTTC
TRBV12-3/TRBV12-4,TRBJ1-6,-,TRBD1,CASSFRTGVGLSSPLHF,TGTGCCAGCAGTTTTAGGACAGGCGTGGGACTATCGTCACCCCTCCACTTT
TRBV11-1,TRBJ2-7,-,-,CASSTDREQYF,TGTGCCAGCAGCACCGACCGCGAGCAGTACTTC
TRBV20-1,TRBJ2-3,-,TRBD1,CSASLQGAPDTQYF,TGCAGTGCTAGTCTCCAGGGGGCGCCAGATACGCAGTATTTT
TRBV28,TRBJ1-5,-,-,CASRLPGGTQPQHF,TGTGCCAGCAGACTCCCTGGGGGGACTCAGCCCCAGCATTTT
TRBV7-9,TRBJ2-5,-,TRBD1,CTSSLAPGTEETQYF,TGTACCAGCAGCTTAGCGCCCGGGACAGAAGAGACCCAGTACTTC
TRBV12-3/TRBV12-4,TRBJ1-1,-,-,CASSPLSQVMNTEAFF,TGTGCCAGCAGTCCTCTGTCACAGGTGATGAACACTGAAGCTTTCTTT
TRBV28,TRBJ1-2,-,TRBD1,CASSVQGAGYTF,TGTGCCAGCAGTGTCCAGGGGGCGGGCTACACCTTC
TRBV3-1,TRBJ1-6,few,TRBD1,CASSPGQDRNSPLHF,TGTGCCAGCAGCCCCGGACAGGATAGGAATTCACCCCTCCACTTT
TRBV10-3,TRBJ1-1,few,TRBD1,CAIRRDNLEQGGVSNTEAFF,TGTGCCATCAGACGGGACAATTTGGAACAGGGGGGCGTCTCGAACACTGAAGCTTTCTTT
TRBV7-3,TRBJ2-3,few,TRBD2,CASSDKNLAGGPDTQYF,TGTGCCAGCAGCGACAAGAACCTAGCGGGGGGGCCAGATACGCAGTATTTT
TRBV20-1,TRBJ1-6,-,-,CSAKDGVPPLHF,TGCAGTGCTAAAGACGGGGTCCCACCCCTCCACTTT
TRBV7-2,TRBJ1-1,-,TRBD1,CASNLQGAGDTEAFF,TGTGCCAGCAATTTACAGGGGGCTGGGGACACTGAAGCTTTCTTT
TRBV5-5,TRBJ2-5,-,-,CASSSQGLGETQYF,TGTGCCAGCAGCTCCCAGGGGCTCGGTGAGACCCAGTACTTC
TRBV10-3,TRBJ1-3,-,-,CAIRALSGNTIYF,TGTGCCATCAGGGCACTCTCTGGAAACACCATATATTTT
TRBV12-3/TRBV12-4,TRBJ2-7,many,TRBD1,CASRGQGTGEQYF,TGTGCCAGCAGGGGACAGGGTACGGGGGAGCAGTACTTC
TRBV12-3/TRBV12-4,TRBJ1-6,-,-,CASSFQGQSPLHF,TGTGCCAGCAGTTTCCAGGGTCAATCACCCCTCCACTTT
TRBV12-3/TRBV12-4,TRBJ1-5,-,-,CASSLALAGDQPQHF,TGTGCCAGCAGTTTAGCGTTGGCAGGGGATCAGCCCCAGCATTTT
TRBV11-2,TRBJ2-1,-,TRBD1,CASSLGQGSYEQFF,TGTGCCAGCAGCTTAGGACAGGGGTCCTATGAGCAGTTCTTC
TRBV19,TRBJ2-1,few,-,CASSFPPHNEQFF,TGTGCCAGTAGTTTTCCGCCACACAATGAGCAGTTCTTC
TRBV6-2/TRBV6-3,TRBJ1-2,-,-,CASTSTGTRRGYTF,TGTGCCAGCACCTCTACCGGGACCCGGAGAGGCTACACCTTC
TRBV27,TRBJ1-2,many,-,CASSPVDRILYGYTF,TGTGCCAGCAGTCCCGTTGACAGAATTCTCTATGGCTACACCTTC
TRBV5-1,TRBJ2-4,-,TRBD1,CASSGGQGAREQYF,TGCGCCAGCAGCGGGGGACAGGGGGCGCGGGAGCAGTACTTC
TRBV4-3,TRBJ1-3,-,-,CASSRGSTGNTIYF,TGCGCCAGCAGCCGTGGATCGACTGGAAACACCATATATTTT
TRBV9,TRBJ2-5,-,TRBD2,CASSVGVAGANQETQYF,TGTGCCAGCAGCGTAGGAGTAGCGGGGGCAAATCAAGAGACCCAGTACTTC
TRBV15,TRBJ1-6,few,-,CATSRDPGAESPLHF,TGTGCCACCAGCAGAGACCCGGGGGCGGAATCACCCCTCCACTTT
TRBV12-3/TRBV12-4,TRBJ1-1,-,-,CASSLTQNTEVFF,TGTGCCAGCAGTTTAACGCAGAACACTGAAGTTTTCTTT
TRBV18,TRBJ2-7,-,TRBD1,CASSLEGQGSYGQYF,TGTGCCAGCAGCTTGGAGGGACAGGGCTCCTACGGGCAGTACTTC
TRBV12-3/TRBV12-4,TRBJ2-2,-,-,CASTLGGGANAGELFF,TGTGCCAGCACCCTTGGTGGTGGAGCGAACGCCGGGGAGCTGTTTTTT
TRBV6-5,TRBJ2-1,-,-,CTSSYASEQFF,TGTACCAGCAGTTACGCTTCCGAGCAGTTCTTC
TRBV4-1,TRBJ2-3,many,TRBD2,CASSDPNWGGGDTQYF,TGCGCCAGCAGCGACCCCAATTGGGGCGGGGGGGATACGCAGTATTTT
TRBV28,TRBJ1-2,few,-,CASLDTVANYGYTF,TGTGCCAGCCTAGACACAGTAGCTAACTATGGCTACACCTTC